This T cell receptor beta chain was sequenced during a study of CD8+ T cells in alopecia areata. Whole-study findings and limits: Clonality in the scalp and expanded CD8+ clones ranked among the top 100 were significantly decreased by tofacitinib.

As for treatment: oral pan-JAK inhibitor, 5-10 mg twice daily. Collected material from alopecia areata patients comprised lesional scalp punch biopsies and peripheral blood. Sequencing used cDNA as its template, made by extracting RNA and reverse transcribing it. TCRdb keeps only in-frame clones here, not all; method: immunoSEQ multiplex PCR. The table has some 190,000 clones, 60% seen once. With regard to this clone: Its antigen is not identified.

The receptor's source is a human donor with alopecia areata. This sample comprised CD4+ T cells sorted from blood, obtained at week 4, from a patient treated with tofacitinib.

The CDR3 bases are TGTGCCAGCAAACAACAGGGGATTCTGGCCGGGGAGCTGTTTTTT. Amino acid sequence: CASKQQGILAGELFF. This chain links TRBV6-5 with TRBJ2-2; 7 nucleotides agree with TRBD1. The ends lost 7 bases at V and 6 bases at J; junction bases unmatched: 11. The CDR3 is 15 residues long. In germline, CDR1 is MNHEY, CDR2 SVGAGI.